This is a list of T cell receptor beta chains from one sample in a study of T cell changes during pregnancy in multiple sclerosis. TCRdb's table, derived via immunoSEQ multiplex PCR, lists solely in-frame clones and lacks some. The data contain roughly 20,000 clones, roughly nine tenths of them singletons. The material was CD8+ T cells from peripheral blood mononuclear cells, obtained in the second trimester of pregnancy. Receptors originate from a female donor in good health, enrolled as a control in a pregnancy study. Each CDR3 is given with its conserved first and last residue. D genes are given only for firm matches. Clone size, where shown, is once, few, many, or a class for clones that have expanded.

cdr3_aa: CASSLAGGLEFGQYF
cdr3_nt: TGTGCCAGCAGCCTCGCGGGGGGACTAGAGTTCGGGCAGTACTTC
j_call: TRBJ2-7
v_call: TRBV5-4
clone_size: few
d_call: TRBD2

cdr3_aa: CASSLLGGEQFF
cdr3_nt: TGTGCCAGCAGCCTTCTAGGGGGTGAGCAGTTCTTC
j_call: TRBJ2-1
v_call: TRBV6-6
clone_size: NA
d_call: NA

cdr3_aa: CASSLDQYYSNQPQHF
cdr3_nt: TGTGCCAGCAGCTTAGATCAGTACTATAGCAATCAGCCCCAGCATTTT
j_call: TRBJ1-5
v_call: TRBV7-2
clone_size: NA
d_call: NA

cdr3_aa: CASSFWTSGSGEQFF
cdr3_nt: TGTGCCAGCAGTTTTTGGACTAGCGGGAGTGGTGAGCAGTTCTTC
j_call: TRBJ2-1
v_call: TRBV28
clone_size: NA
d_call: TRBD2

cdr3_aa: CASGFGTSTYTGELFF
cdr3_nt: TGTGCTAGTGGTTTCGGGACTAGTACCTACACCGGGGAGCTGTTTTTT
j_call: TRBJ2-2
v_call: TRBV12-5
clone_size: NA
d_call: TRBD2

cdr3_aa: CASHEWGQGTGELFF
cdr3_nt: TGTGCCAGTCACGAATGGGGCCAGGGCACCGGGGAGCTGTTTTTT
j_call: TRBJ2-2
v_call: TRBV19
clone_size: NA
d_call: NA

cdr3_aa: CASSLGGSYNEQFF
cdr3_nt: TGTGCCAGCAGCTTGGGAGGGTCTTACAATGAGCAGTTCTTC
j_call: TRBJ2-1
v_call: TRBV5-6
clone_size: NA
d_call: NA

cdr3_aa: CATSRGQGDYEQFF
cdr3_nt: TGTGCCACCAGCAGAGGACAGGGGGACTATGAGCAGTTCTTC
j_call: TRBJ2-1
v_call: TRBV15
clone_size: NA
d_call: TRBD1

cdr3_aa: CATSQGALNEKLFF
cdr3_nt: TGTGCCACCTCTCAGGGGGCGCTTAATGAAAAACTGTTTTTT
j_call: TRBJ1-4
v_call: TRBV7-2
clone_size: NA
d_call: TRBD1

cdr3_aa: CASQPMQGYGYTF
cdr3_nt: TGTGCCAGCCAACCCATGCAGGGCTATGGCTACACCTTC
j_call: TRBJ1-2
v_call: TRBV6-5
clone_size: NA
d_call: NA

cdr3_aa: CASSNHRGMGNEQFF
cdr3_nt: TGTGCCAGTAGTAATCACAGGGGAATGGGCAATGAGCAGTTCTTC
j_call: TRBJ2-1
v_call: TRBV19
clone_size: NA
d_call: TRBD1

cdr3_aa: CASSFTDRGDTEAFF
cdr3_nt: TGCGCCAGCAGCTTCACGGACAGAGGGGACACTGAAGCTTTCTTT
j_call: TRBJ1-1
v_call: TRBV5-1
clone_size: NA
d_call: NA

cdr3_aa: CASLHTSGGPEQFF
cdr3_nt: TGTGCTAGTCTCCATACTAGCGGGGGGCCCGAGCAGTTCTTC
j_call: TRBJ2-1
v_call: TRBV12-5
clone_size: few
d_call: TRBD2

cdr3_aa: CSVETGTGLYEQYF
cdr3_nt: TGCAGCGTTGAAACCGGGACAGGGCTCTACGAGCAGTACTTC
j_call: TRBJ2-7
v_call: TRBV29-1
clone_size: NA
d_call: TRBD1

cdr3_aa: CASSWLYREQETQYF
cdr3_nt: TGTGCCAGCAGCTGGTTATACAGGGAACAAGAGACCCAGTACTTC
j_call: TRBJ2-5
v_call: TRBV7-6
clone_size: NA
d_call: NA

cdr3_aa: CAWKPERITVGTEAFF
cdr3_nt: TGTGCCTGGAAGCCGGAAAGAATTACAGTGGGCACTGAAGCTTTCTTT
j_call: TRBJ1-1
v_call: TRBV30
clone_size: once
d_call: NA